This TCR beta chain was sequenced during a study of T-cell memory formation after mild COVID-19 (dated by TCRdb to the early 2020s). About the study as a whole: TCR sequence clusters from the two donors were largely donor specific. In a couple of donors, T-cell clones that expanded and contracted after mild COVID-19 were followed by sequencing TCRalpha and TCRbeta repertoires longitudinally. Two young, previously healthy adult volunteers made up the cohort, one male and one female.

Results the study describes overall, beyond this receptor: Contracting CD4+ clones turned up mainly in the CM and EM memory subsets, whereas EMRA was where CD8+ clones were enriched. Only a couple of mild cases were covered by the study, and larger cohorts that include severe cases with pre-infection samples were considered necessary. SARS-CoV-2 specificity was not confirmed for the second-wave clones peaking on day 37. Clones contracting from day 15 to 85 had balanced CD4/CD8 phenotypes, while a second wave expanding from day 15 to 37 was biased towards CD4+. Some responding clones were detected in pre-infection memory, which suggested that pre-existing cross-reactive memory T cells had joined the SARS-CoV-2 response.

TCRdb records Illumina NovaSeq 6000 as the sequencer. cDNA libraries for TCRalpha and TCRbeta were prepared by 5'RACE using constant-segment primers, with sample barcodes and unique molecular identifiers added. RNA was extracted from every sample with Trizol reagent. Amplification of the libraries took two PCR steps, and the second step added a second sample barcode plus Illumina TruSeq adapters. Libraries were sequenced on an Illumina NovaSeq with 2 x 150 bp paired-end reads. As for how the authors treated the data: The reads were demultiplexed and collapsed into UMI-guided consensus sequences using migec v1.2.7. With mixcr v2.1.11, UMI consensuses were aligned to TRA and TRB V and J templates and assembled into clonotypes. A clonotype was counted as expanded or contracted only if both edgeR and NoisET called the change significant, with noise models trained on biological replicates. For edgeR calls, the cutoffs were a false discovery rate-adjusted p below 0.01 and a log2 fold-change threshold of 1. PCA with hierarchical clustering of max-normalized trajectories of the 1000 most abundant clonotypes was used as exploratory dynamics analysis. Each responding clone was given a CD4 or CD8 phenotype based on the CD4+ and CD8+ repertoires, which had been sequenced separately. Starting from the raw public reads, TCRdb applied fastp trimming at Q25, assembled clones with MiXCR and retained in-frame beta chains. Each record represents a unique CDR3 protein, reported with the most common genes and DNA among its rows. For this entry, the V and J calls and clone size follow TCRdb and not the study's own pipeline. This sample holds 550,000 to 600,000 distinct CDR3 sequences; 17% were observed only once. 8.1% of the sample belongs to the ten largest clones.

The CDR3, from cysteine to phenylalanine, totals 17 residues. The sequence is cut down to CDR3 DNA, 51 bases in frame from base 1. Trimmed from V: 4 bases; trimmed from J: 0 bases; junction bases lacking a gene match: 7. The germline V gene provides CDR1 MGHRA and CDR2 YSYEKL. This clonotype was observed a handful of times. The target of this receptor is not known. Base quality data are lacking; no much larger clone is found one base away. Ficoll-Paque density gradient centrifugation was used to isolate PBMCs. The sequencing sample was made of PBMCs or a T cell subset sorted from them (not recorded which). The chain links TRBV4-1 with TRBJ2-2; TRBD2 fits 8 bases in the junction. This clonotype was obtained from an adult woman who had mild COVID-19 (a few samples of this study predate the infection). The sample titles of this study are shuffled in the database, so cell type and time point are left out; the donor was told from shared clones. The base sequence is TGCGCCAGCAGCCCAACGCGAGCGGGGGCGAACACCGGGGAGCTGTTTTTT. It translates to CASSPTRAGANTGELFF.